These T cell receptor beta chains were read from a single sample in a study of blood T cells in healthy people across ages. TCRdb analysed the 5' RACE reads with MiXCR anew, one entry per CDR3 protein. The data contain 1.5 million to 2 million distinct CDR3 sequences, approximately 28% of them seen just once; the ten biggest clones take up around 7.7%. Sequencing input: blood. Every receptor here comes from a woman aged 30 to 39 in good health. Each CDR3 is given with its conserved first and last residue. A D gene is named only where the DNA matches it firmly. The listing skips clone size in some rows; elsewhere it reads once, few, many or a size class.

abundance: NA; v_gene: TRBV6-1; d_gene: TRBD1; j_gene: TRBJ1-2; CDR3nt: TGTGCCAGCAGTGAAGCCTCGGCAGGGGGCGCCCGTAACTATGGCTACACCTTC; CDR3aa: CASSEASAGGARNYGYTF
abundance: NA; v_gene: TRBV11-1; d_gene: TRBD1; j_gene: TRBJ2-1; CDR3nt: TGCGCCAGCAGCCGGGACAGGGGGCCCAATGAGCAGTTCTTC; CDR3aa: CASSRDRGPNEQFF
abundance: NA; v_gene: TRBV2; d_gene: TRBD1; j_gene: TRBJ1-2; CDR3nt: TGTGCCACCGACAGGGAGGGTTATGGCTACACCTTC; CDR3aa: CATDREGYGYTF
abundance: many; v_gene: TRBV25-1; d_gene: TRBD1; j_gene: TRBJ2-7; CDR3nt: TGTGCCAGCAGACCGGGACAGGGTAGGGAGCAGTACTTC; CDR3aa: CASRPGQGREQYF
abundance: NA; v_gene: TRBV6-2/TRBV6-3; d_gene: NA; j_gene: TRBJ1-5; CDR3nt: TGTGCCAGCAGTTATCAGTCTGTCAGTCAGCCCCAGCATTTT; CDR3aa: CASSYQSVSQPQHF
abundance: NA; v_gene: TRBV14; d_gene: NA; j_gene: TRBJ2-7; CDR3nt: TGTGCCAGCATCCAGTTCCACTCCTACGAGCAGTACTTC; CDR3aa: CASIQFHSYEQYF
abundance: many; v_gene: TRBV5-6; d_gene: TRBD2; j_gene: TRBJ2-5; CDR3nt: TGTGCCAGCAGCTTCCTAGCGGGGATCCAAGAGACCCAGTACTTC; CDR3aa: CASSFLAGIQETQYF
abundance: NA; v_gene: TRBV12-5; d_gene: NA; j_gene: TRBJ2-2; CDR3nt: TGTGCTAGTGGTTCCCTCTCGGGGACGAACACCGGGGAGCTGTTTTTT; CDR3aa: CASGSLSGTNTGELFF
abundance: many; v_gene: TRBV20-1; d_gene: NA; j_gene: TRBJ2-7; CDR3nt: TGCAGTGCCAACCCGCAACAAGCCGAGCAGTACTTC; CDR3aa: CSANPQQAEQYF
abundance: NA; v_gene: TRBV6-6; d_gene: NA; j_gene: TRBJ1-3; CDR3nt: TGTGCCAGCAGTTACTCAGCCGCATCCGTCGGAAACACCATATATTTT; CDR3aa: CASSYSAASVGNTIYF
abundance: NA; v_gene: TRBV18; d_gene: NA; j_gene: TRBJ2-3; CDR3nt: TGTGCCAGCTCACCACGGCTATGGCGGGCGGATGGGGTCGTCTCAGATACGCAGTATTTT; CDR3aa: CASSPRLWRADGVVSDTQYF
abundance: few; v_gene: TRBV30; d_gene: NA; j_gene: TRBJ1-2; CDR3nt: TGTGCCTGGAGTAGGAAGGACGGAGCGTACTATGGCTACACCTTC; CDR3aa: CAWSRKDGAYYGYTF
abundance: many; v_gene: TRBV11-2; d_gene: TRBD2; j_gene: TRBJ2-7; CDR3nt: TGTGCCAGCAGCTTAGACTCGACTAGCGTACAGCAGTACTTC; CDR3aa: CASSLDSTSVQQYF
abundance: many; v_gene: TRBV10-2; d_gene: NA; j_gene: TRBJ2-1; CDR3nt: TGCGCCAGCAGTGAGTCCGGCGGGGGCCGTCAGCAGTTCTTC; CDR3aa: CASSESGGGRQQFF
abundance: NA; v_gene: TRBV28; d_gene: NA; j_gene: TRBJ2-5; CDR3nt: TGTGCCAGCAGTAGCGGAGACTCTGGGTGGCAGACCCAGTACTTC; CDR3aa: CASSSGDSGWQTQYF
abundance: NA; v_gene: TRBV24-1; d_gene: NA; j_gene: TRBJ2-2; CDR3nt: TGTGCCACCAGTGATTACGGCAGGGTTGGAAGAGGGGAGCTGTTTTTT; CDR3aa: CATSDYGRVGRGELFF
abundance: few; v_gene: TRBV29-1; d_gene: TRBD1; j_gene: TRBJ2-5; CDR3nt: TGCAGCGTTGATGCCTCCTCCGGGACAGGGGGGAAGACCCAGTACTTC; CDR3aa: CSVDASSGTGGKTQYF
abundance: NA; v_gene: TRBV5-1; d_gene: TRBD2; j_gene: TRBJ2-1; CDR3nt: TGCGCCAGCAGCTTGCTCCTAGCGGGGGGGCCTGAAGAGCAGTTCTTC; CDR3aa: CASSLLLAGGPEEQFF
abundance: NA; v_gene: TRBV5-1; d_gene: TRBD2; j_gene: TRBJ2-1; CDR3nt: TGCACCAGCAGCTTGGTGGCTTCTAGCGGGAATGAGCAGTTCTTC; CDR3aa: CTSSLVASSGNEQFF
abundance: NA; v_gene: TRBV30; d_gene: NA; j_gene: TRBJ1-4; CDR3nt: TGTGCCTGGAGTCCCCAGGGTGGTTTAGGAGAAAAACTGTTTTTT; CDR3aa: CAWSPQGGLGEKLFF
abundance: NA; v_gene: TRBV2; d_gene: NA; j_gene: TRBJ2-3; CDR3nt: TGTGCCAGCAGTACCGGGGGCTATGAGGTAGATACGCAGTATTTT; CDR3aa: CASSTGGYEVDTQYF
abundance: NA; v_gene: TRBV29-1; d_gene: NA; j_gene: TRBJ2-2; CDR3nt: TGCAGCGTTGAGGTGCATACCGGGGAGCTGTTTTTT; CDR3aa: CSVEVHTGELFF
abundance: NA; v_gene: TRBV20-1; d_gene: TRBD2; j_gene: TRBJ2-1; CDR3nt: TGCAGTGCTAGGTTCGGGGCGGCTAGCGGGGGGGCTGGAAATGAGCAGTTCTTC; CDR3aa: CSARFGAASGGAGNEQFF
abundance: NA; v_gene: TRBV29-1; d_gene: NA; j_gene: TRBJ2-7; CDR3nt: TGCAGCGTTGAATTGCTAGCAGGTACAGAGGAGCAGTACTTC; CDR3aa: CSVELLAGTEEQYF
abundance: NA; v_gene: TRBV5-1; d_gene: NA; j_gene: TRBJ2-3; CDR3nt: TGCGCCAGCAGCCCGTCCATGACGGACGATACGCAGTATTTT; CDR3aa: CASSPSMTDDTQYF
abundance: NA; v_gene: TRBV24-1; d_gene: NA; j_gene: TRBJ2-3; CDR3nt: TGTGCCACCAGTGATGGAGGGAACACAGATACGCAGTATTTT; CDR3aa: CATSDGGNTDTQYF
abundance: NA; v_gene: TRBV3-1; d_gene: NA; j_gene: TRBJ2-1; CDR3nt: TGTGCCAGCAGCCACCCCGTCTCGGCGGAGCAGTTCTTC; CDR3aa: CASSHPVSAEQFF
abundance: once; v_gene: TRBV6-2/TRBV6-3; d_gene: NA; j_gene: TRBJ1-1; CDR3nt: TGTGCCGGCAGATCTAGAGGGGCCCCGATGAACACTGAAGCTTTCTTT; CDR3aa: CAGRSRGAPMNTEAFF
abundance: once; v_gene: TRBV11-2; d_gene: NA; j_gene: TRBJ2-5; CDR3nt: TGTGCCAGCAGCTTAGGCGAGGGAGGAACAGCGGAGACCCAGTACTTC; CDR3aa: CASSLGEGGTAETQYF
abundance: many; v_gene: TRBV20-1; d_gene: TRBD1; j_gene: TRBJ2-1; CDR3nt: TGCAGTCTCAGGGGGTGGTCCTACAATGAGCAGTTCTTC; CDR3aa: CSLRGWSYNEQFF
abundance: NA; v_gene: TRBV12-3/TRBV12-4; d_gene: NA; j_gene: TRBJ2-6; CDR3nt: TGTGCCAGCAGGGACGGGCACTCTGGGGCCAACGTCCTGACTTTC; CDR3aa: CASRDGHSGANVLTF
abundance: NA; v_gene: TRBV27; d_gene: NA; j_gene: TRBJ2-1; CDR3nt: TGTGCCAGCAGTACCCGGACTTACCTACCTAACAATGAGCAGTTCTTC; CDR3aa: CASSTRTYLPNNEQFF
abundance: NA; v_gene: TRBV6-6; d_gene: NA; j_gene: TRBJ2-1; CDR3nt: TGTGCCAGCAGTTACGTCAGCAGCTCCTACAATGAGCAGTTCTTC; CDR3aa: CASSYVSSSYNEQFF
abundance: few; v_gene: TRBV15; d_gene: NA; j_gene: TRBJ1-2; CDR3nt: TGTGCCACCAGCAGAGATGGAGGCAGGGCCTATGGCTACACCTTC; CDR3aa: CATSRDGGRAYGYTF
abundance: NA; v_gene: TRBV14; d_gene: NA; j_gene: TRBJ2-3; CDR3nt: TGTGCCAGCAGCCTAACGAGAACCCGCACAGATACGCAGTATTTT; CDR3aa: CASSLTRTRTDTQYF
abundance: few; v_gene: TRBV12-3/TRBV12-4; d_gene: TRBD1; j_gene: TRBJ2-2; CDR3nt: TGTGCCAGCCTAAACAGGGGTACGAACACCGGGGAGCTGTTTTTT; CDR3aa: CASLNRGTNTGELFF
abundance: NA; v_gene: TRBV7-2; d_gene: NA; j_gene: TRBJ2-3; CDR3nt: TGTGCCAGCAGCTTAGTCTCACTGACAGATACGCAGTATTTT; CDR3aa: CASSLVSLTDTQYF
abundance: NA; v_gene: TRBV7-6; d_gene: NA; j_gene: TRBJ2-5; CDR3nt: TGTGCCAGCAGCTGTGGGCCGCCGGTCCCGACCCAGTACTTC; CDR3aa: CASSCGPPVPTQYF
abundance: NA; v_gene: TRBV20-1; d_gene: NA; j_gene: TRBJ2-1; CDR3nt: TGCAGTGCGGAAGAGAGCCCTGCATGGAATGAGCAGTTCTTC; CDR3aa: CSAEESPAWNEQFF
abundance: once; v_gene: TRBV3-1; d_gene: NA; j_gene: TRBJ2-7; CDR3nt: TGTGCCAGCAGCCAAGCGAGGGGAGACGAGCAGTACTTC; CDR3aa: CASSQARGDEQYF